The 5 T cell receptor beta chains given below trace back to one sample, sequenced in a study of control samples from healthy donors and cancer patients. Generated by immunoSEQ multiplex PCR, the TCRdb table keeps only in-frame clones and is missing some. The table shows about 230,000 clones, with over 70% occurring only once. The sequenced sample was PBMCs. The receptors shown here come from an older woman with lung cancer.

The CDR3 DNA follows: TGTGCCAGCAGCCAAGACCTCTGGGTAAGACAGGGACTCTCTAACTATGGCTACACCTTC. Residues: CASSQDLWVRQGLSNYGYTF. The genes are TRBV14 and TRBJ1-2; 7 bases match TRBD1. With V trimmed by 0 bases and J by 0 bases, 16 bases remained unmatched. Germline values: CDR1 SGHDN, CDR2 FVKESK. The CDR3 is 20 residues long.

The chain is built from TRBV10-3 and TRBJ2-7; D gene uncertain. The V gene's germline CDR1 is ENHRY and CDR2 SYGVKD. V was cut by 4 bases and J by 3 bases, with 4 bases left in between. This CDR3 is 11 amino acids long. The CDR3 is CAISANYEQYF. The CDR3 DNA follows: TGTGCCATCAGTGCAAACTACGAGCAGTACTTC.

The chain combines TRBV3-1 (or the pseudogene TRBV3-2) with TRBJ2-1; 7 bases match TRBD2. The V gene's germline CDR1 is LGHDT and CDR2 YNNKEL (reference sequence). CDR3 length: 15 amino acids. J was trimmed by 1 base and V by 4 bases; bases with no gene match: 4. The CDR3 DNA is TGTGCCAGCAGCCCCAGCGGGGTTTCCTACAATGAGCAGTTCTTC. Translation: CASSPSGVSYNEQFF.

The chain joins TRBV6-5 to TRBJ2-7; possible D gene TRBD1, 5 bases. Trimming shortened V by 2 bases and J by 0 bases, and 14 bases separated the two germline ends. This CDR3 is 16 amino acids long. Looked up from germline, CDR1 is MNHEY and CDR2 is SVGAGI. CDR3 protein: CASSYTQGSLSYEQYF. The CDR3 DNA reads TGTGCCAGCAGTTACACCCAGGGTTCCCTCTCCTACGAGCAGTACTTC.

The chain employs TRBV10-1 and TRBJ1-5; D remains ambiguous. Germline assignment: CDR1 WNHNN and CDR2 SYGVQD (reference sequence). This CDR3 has 14 residues. Trimming removed 3 bases from V and 1 base from J, with 7 bases in between. The CDR3 sequence: CASSDFTSNQPQHF. The CDR3 region has the DNA TGCGCCAGCAGTGATTTTACGAGCAATCAGCCCCAGCATTTT.